A single sample gave rise to the 6 T cell receptor beta chains below, sequenced in a study of cytomegalovirus exposure and HLA in healthy donors. Both 60 Vbeta primers and 13 Jbeta primers went into the PCR. Some clones are missing from TCRdb's copy, which holds only in-frame ones; the method was immunoSEQ multiplex PCR. The sample lists 200,000 or so clones, about 90% occurring once. Sequenced material: PBMCs. The receptors shown here come from a girl less than two years old in good health and CMV-seronegative.

This clone appeared a few times. The rearrangement uses TRBV7-2 and TRBJ2-7, with unresolved D. Between the trimmed V and J ends, which lost 5 bases and 2 bases, there was a span of 4 bases. The germline V gene has CDR1 SGHTA and CDR2 FQGNSA. The CDR3 totals 11 residues. The CDR3 region is CASSPAYEQYF. The CDR3 region has the DNA TGTGCCAGCAGCCCCGCCTACGAGCAGTACTTC.

The chain links TRBV7-9 to TRBJ1-1; D is perhaps TRBD1 (5 bases). From germline, CDR1 is SEHNR and CDR2 FQNEAQ (reference sequence). The CDR3 runs to 13 residues. Trimming pared 4 bases from V and 10 bases from J, leaving 16 bases between. DNA for the CDR3: TGTGCCAGCAGCTCCGCGGGGGAGAGGAGAGCTTTCTTT. Translating gives CASSSAGERRAFF.

The chain's CDR3 is CASSGQGAPNQPQHF. The CDR3 bases are TGTGCCAGCAGTGGACAGGGGGCCCCCAATCAGCCCCAGCATTTT. V is TRBV2 and J is TRBJ1-5, with 10 bases that match TRBD1. Per the germline V gene, CDR1 is SNHLY and CDR2 is FYNNEI. The CDR3 has 15 amino acids. Trimming removed 4 bases from V and 3 bases from J; junction bases left unmatched: 3.

The rearrangement links TRBV2 to TRBJ2-1; 7 nucleotides align to TRBD2. CDR3 length: 14 amino acids. Germline CDR1 is SNHLY and CDR2 is FYNNEI. With 4 bases clipped from V and 8 bases from J, the junction kept 8 bases outside the gene matches. This CDR3 reads CASSGSSGTHEQFF. The CDR3 coding sequence is TGTGCCAGCAGTGGGTCTAGCGGTACACATGAGCAGTTCTTC.

The chain is built from TRBV7-6 and TRBJ1-5; possible D gene TRBD1, 6 bases. CDR1 and CDR2 (germline): SGHVS, FNYEAQ. CDR3 length: 18 residues. Trimming took off 2 bases at V and 7 bases at J, with 24 bases between the two ends. In nucleotides, the CDR3 is TGTGCCAGCAGCTTATTCCCCAGGGGCCCAAAAACGAGGCAGCCCCAGCATTTT. This codes for CASSLFPRGPKTRQPQHF.

The chain uses TRBV30 and TRBJ2-7; possibly TRBD2 for D (5 bases). V lost 2 bases and J 0 bases, leaving 14 bases between the germline ends. Per the germline V gene, CDR1 is GTSNPN and CDR2 is SVGIG (reference sequence). This CDR3 has 15 amino acids. The CDR3 loop is CAWSLGGGISYEQYF. DNA of the CDR3: TGTGCCTGGAGTTTAGGCGGAGGTATCTCCTACGAGCAGTACTTC.